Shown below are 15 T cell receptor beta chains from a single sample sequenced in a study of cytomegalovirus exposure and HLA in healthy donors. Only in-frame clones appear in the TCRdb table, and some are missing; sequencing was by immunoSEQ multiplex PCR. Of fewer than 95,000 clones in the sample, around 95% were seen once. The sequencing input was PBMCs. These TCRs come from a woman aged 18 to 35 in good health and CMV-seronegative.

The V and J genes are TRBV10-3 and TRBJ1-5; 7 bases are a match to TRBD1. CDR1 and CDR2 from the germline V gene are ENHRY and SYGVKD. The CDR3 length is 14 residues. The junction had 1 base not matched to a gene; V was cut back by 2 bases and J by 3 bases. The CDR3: CAISETGVNQPQHF. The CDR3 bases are TGTGCCATCAGTGAGACAGGGGTCAATCAGCCCCAGCATTTT.

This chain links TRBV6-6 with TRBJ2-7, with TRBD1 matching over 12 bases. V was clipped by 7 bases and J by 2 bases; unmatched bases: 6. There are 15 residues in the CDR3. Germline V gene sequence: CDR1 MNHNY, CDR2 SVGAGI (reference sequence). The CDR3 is CASNDRDRGPYEQYF. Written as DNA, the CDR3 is TGTGCCAGCAATGACCGGGACAGGGGGCCCTACGAGCAGTACTTC.

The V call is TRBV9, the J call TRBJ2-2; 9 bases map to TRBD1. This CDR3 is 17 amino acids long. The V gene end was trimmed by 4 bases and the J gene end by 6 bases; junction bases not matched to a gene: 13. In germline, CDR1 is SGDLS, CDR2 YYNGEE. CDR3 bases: TGTGCCAGCAGCCCTCGAACCGGGACAGGGAATGCCGGGGAGCTGTTTTTT. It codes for CASSPRTGTGNAGELFF.

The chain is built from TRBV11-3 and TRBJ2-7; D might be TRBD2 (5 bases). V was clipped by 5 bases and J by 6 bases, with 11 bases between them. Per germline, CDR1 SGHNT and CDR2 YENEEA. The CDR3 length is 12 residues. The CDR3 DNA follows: TGTGCCAGCAGCCCAGATGGAGGCGAGCAGTACTTC. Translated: CASSPDGGEQYF.

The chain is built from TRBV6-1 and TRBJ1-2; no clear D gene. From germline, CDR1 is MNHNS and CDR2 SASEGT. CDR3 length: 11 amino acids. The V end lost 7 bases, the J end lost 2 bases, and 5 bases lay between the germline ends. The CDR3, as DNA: TGTGCCAGCATGGAGAACTATGGCTACACCTTC. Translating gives CASMENYGYTF.

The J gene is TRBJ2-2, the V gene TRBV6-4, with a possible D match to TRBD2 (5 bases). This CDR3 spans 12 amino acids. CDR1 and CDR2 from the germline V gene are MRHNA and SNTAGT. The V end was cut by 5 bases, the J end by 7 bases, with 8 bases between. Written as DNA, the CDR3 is TGTGCCAGCAGTCACGGGAACGGGGAGCTGTTTTTT. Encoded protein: CASSHGNGELFF.

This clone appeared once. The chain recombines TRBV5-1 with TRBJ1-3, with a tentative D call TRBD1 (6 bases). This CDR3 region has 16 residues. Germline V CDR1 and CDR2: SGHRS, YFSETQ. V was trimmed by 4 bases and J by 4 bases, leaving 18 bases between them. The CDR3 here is CASSPLAGVSGNTIYF. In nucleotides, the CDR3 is TGCGCCAGCAGCCCCCTCGCAGGGGTATCCGGAAACACCATATATTTT.

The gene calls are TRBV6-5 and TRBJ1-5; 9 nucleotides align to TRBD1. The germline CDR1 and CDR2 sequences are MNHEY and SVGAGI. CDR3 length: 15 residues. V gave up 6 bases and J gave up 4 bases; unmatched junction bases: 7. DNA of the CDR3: TGTGCCAGCAGAGTGGGACAGGGAGGAAATCAGCCCCAGCATTTT. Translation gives CASRVGQGGNQPQHF.

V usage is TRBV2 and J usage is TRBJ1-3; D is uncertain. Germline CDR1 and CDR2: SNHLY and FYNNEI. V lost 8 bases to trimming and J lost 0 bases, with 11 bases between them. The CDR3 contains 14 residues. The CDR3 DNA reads TGTGCCAGCTTCGGTCGTTACTCTGGAAACACCATATATTTT. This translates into CASFGRYSGNTIYF.

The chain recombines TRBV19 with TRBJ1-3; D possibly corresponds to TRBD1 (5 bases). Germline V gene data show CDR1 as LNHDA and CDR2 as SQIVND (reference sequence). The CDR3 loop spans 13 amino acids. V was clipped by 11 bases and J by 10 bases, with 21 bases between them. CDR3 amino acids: CAGVPEERGTIYF. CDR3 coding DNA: TGTGCCGGGGTCCCGGAGGAGCGGGGGACCATATATTTT.

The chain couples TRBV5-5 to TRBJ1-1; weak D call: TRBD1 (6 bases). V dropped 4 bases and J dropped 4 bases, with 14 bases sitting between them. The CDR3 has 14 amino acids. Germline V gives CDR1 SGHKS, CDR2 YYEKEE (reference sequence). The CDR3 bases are TGTGCCAGCAGCCCAGGGGCGGGTTTCACTGAAGCTTTCTTT. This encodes CASSPGAGFTEAFF.

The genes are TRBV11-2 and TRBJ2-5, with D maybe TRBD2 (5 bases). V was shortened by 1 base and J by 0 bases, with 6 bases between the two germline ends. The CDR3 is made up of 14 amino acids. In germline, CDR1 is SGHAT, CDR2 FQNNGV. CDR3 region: CASSLAGYQETQYF. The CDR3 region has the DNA TGTGCCAGCAGCTTAGCGGGGTACCAAGAGACCCAGTACTTC. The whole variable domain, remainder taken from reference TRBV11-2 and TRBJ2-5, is EAGVAQSPRYKIIEKRQSVAFWCNPISGHATLYWYQQILGQGPKLLIQFQNNGVVDDSQLPKDRFSAERLKGVDSTLKIQPAKLEDSAVYLCASSLAGYQETQYFGPGTRLLVL.

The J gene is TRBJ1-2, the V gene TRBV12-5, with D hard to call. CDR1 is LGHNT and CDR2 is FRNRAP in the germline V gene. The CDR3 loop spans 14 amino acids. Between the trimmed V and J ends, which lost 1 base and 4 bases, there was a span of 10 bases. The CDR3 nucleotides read TGTGCTAGTGGTTTGGAGGGCGCGGGCTATGGCTACACCTTC. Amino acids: CASGLEGAGYGYTF.

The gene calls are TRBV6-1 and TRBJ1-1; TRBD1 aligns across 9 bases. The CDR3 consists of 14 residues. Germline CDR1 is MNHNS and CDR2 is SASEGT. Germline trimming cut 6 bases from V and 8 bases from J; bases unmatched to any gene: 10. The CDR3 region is CASRGQGHSREAFF. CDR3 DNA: TGTGCCAGCAGGGGACAGGGACATAGCCGAGAAGCTTTCTTT.

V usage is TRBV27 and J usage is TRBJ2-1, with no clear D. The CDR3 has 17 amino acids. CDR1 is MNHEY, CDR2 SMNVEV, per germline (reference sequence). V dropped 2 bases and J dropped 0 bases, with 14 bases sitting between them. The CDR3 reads CASSLLTTGISYNEQFF. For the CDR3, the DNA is TGTGCCAGCAGTTTACTAACCACGGGTATCTCCTACAATGAGCAGTTCTTC.